The entry below describes one T cell receptor (beta chain). Antigen specificity is unknown. The data belong to a study of cytomegalovirus exposure and HLA in healthy donors. Notes on the study in general: Some public TCRs appeared in many individuals, while most sequences were rare. As confirmed in vitro, a few CMV-associated chains were specific for CMV antigens.

The PCR used 60 Vbeta and 13 Jbeta primers. The method was immunoSEQ multiplex PCR; TCRdb's version includes in-frame clones alone and lacks a portion of them. Its table records about 91,000 clones. The CDR3 runs to 14 residues. V was shortened by 0 bases and J by 1 base, with 7 bases between the two germline ends. The germline CDR1 and CDR2 sequences are SGHRS and YFSETQ. The chain carries TRBV5-1 and TRBJ1-1; perhaps TRBD1 as D (5 bases). The sequencing sample was made of PBMCs. The clonotype was recovered from a young woman in good health and CMV-seronegative. CDR3 in DNA: TGCGCCAGCAGCTTGGACAGGCCGAACACTGAAGCTTTCTTT. Translating gives CASSLDRPNTEAFF. Full variable domain (rest looked up from reference TRBV5-1 and TRBJ1-1): KAGVTQTPRYLIKTRGQQVTLSCSPISGHRSVSWYQQTPGQGLQFLFEYFSETQRNKGNFPGRFSGRQFSNSRSEMNVSTLELGDSALYLCASSLDRPNTEAFFGQGTRLTVV.